One and the same sample provided the 22 T cell receptor beta chains below, sequenced in a study of CD8 T cells in Susac syndrome. When the RNA was reverse transcribed, random hexamers were used with an input of 0.5 to 1 ug. TCRdb called the immunoSEQ multiplex PCR reads again in MiXCR, with one record for every CDR3 protein. Of some 200,000 distinct CDR3 sequences in the sample, roughly 94% are singletons; the top ten hold about 0.15%. What was sequenced was CD8+ T cells from PBMCs. These receptor sequences come from a human donor with Susac syndrome.

The chain has TRBV20-1 and TRBJ2-6; D is undetermined. Germline V gene sequence: CDR1 DFQATT, CDR2 SNEGSKA (reference sequence). The CDR3 runs to 16 residues. V was trimmed by 4 bases and J by 0 bases, leaving 13 bases between them. CDR3 coding DNA: TGCAGTGCTACTACACAGCTGAGCTCTGGGGCCAACGTCCTGACTTTC. Translated: CSATTQLSSGANVLTF.

The chain links TRBV5-6 to TRBJ2-7; possible D gene TRBD1, 6 bases. Trimming cost V 4 bases and J 7 bases, with 12 bases left between them. The CDR3 sequence is 12 residues long. CDR1 is SGHDT and CDR2 is YYEEEE in the germline V gene. The CDR3 reads CASSPGTQEQYF. The CDR3 DNA reads as TGTGCCAGCAGCCCAGGGACACAAGAGCAGTACTTC.

The V and J genes are TRBV20-1 and TRBJ2-4, with D unresolved. The germline CDR1 and CDR2 sequences are DFQATT and SNEGSKA (reference sequence). There are 14 residues in the CDR3. V was clipped by 0 bases and J by 6 bases, with 12 bases between them. As DNA, the CDR3 is TGCAGTGCTAGAGATCCCGGTTTAAGAAACATTCAGTACTTC. Protein product: CSARDPGLRNIQYF.

This clonotype was picked up one time. CDR3 amino acids: CASSPNLTCANNTGELFF. In DNA form, the CDR3 reads TGTGCCAGCAGCCCAAATCTGACATGCGCTAATAACACCGGGGAGCTGTTTTTT. J is TRBJ2-2 and V is TRBV21-1; TRBD2, as called in the table, went unchecked against the DNA. TRBV21-1 is deemed a pseudogene. This CDR3 has 18 residues.

The genes are TRBV6-5 and TRBJ1-1; D gene uncertain. Between the trimmed V and J ends, which lost 4 bases and 1 base, there was a span of 7 bases. CDR1 and CDR2 (germline): MNHEY, SVGAGI. The CDR3 runs 13 residues. This chain's CDR3 is CASSLSANTEAFF. The CDR3, as DNA: TGTGCCAGCAGTTTGTCGGCGAACACTGAAGCTTTCTTT.

A single count supports this clonotype. The chain has TRBV4-1 and TRBJ2-1, with D hard to call. The CDR3 runs 17 residues. Trimming shortened V by 0 bases and J by 0 bases, and 12 bases separated the two germline ends. Germline CDR1 is MGHRA and CDR2 is YSYEKL. The CDR3 spells CASSQEAPVSSYNEQFF. The CDR3, as DNA: TGCGCCAGCAGCCAAGAAGCTCCGGTGAGCTCCTACAATGAGCAGTTCTTC.

This chain joins TRBV9 and TRBJ2-7; 9 nucleotides match TRBD1. Germline V CDR1 and CDR2: SGDLS, YYNGEE. The CDR3 contains 16 residues. Germline trimming cut 4 bases from V and 5 bases from J; bases unmatched to any gene: 13. The CDR3 DNA sequence: TGTGCCAGCAGCAAGCTACCGGGACAGGGAACAGACGAGCAGTACTTC. It yields the protein CASSKLPGQGTDEQYF.

The chain is built from TRBV20-1 and TRBJ2-3, with a weak D call TRBD2 (5 bases). This CDR3 has 13 residues. Deletions cut 3 bases from V and 4 bases from J, with 11 bases between. Germline CDR1 is DFQATT and CDR2 is SNEGSKA (reference sequence). The CDR3 loop reads CSASGNSADTQYF. CDR3 coding DNA: TGCAGTGCTAGCGGGAACAGCGCAGATACGCAGTATTTT.

The chain recombines TRBV27 with TRBJ1-1, with D hard to call. Germline CDR1 reads MNHEY; CDR2 reads SMNVEV (reference sequence). CDR3 length: 15 amino acids. Deletions cut 3 bases from V and 0 bases from J, with 11 bases between. CDR3 residues: CASSFSRGLNTEAFF. CDR3 DNA: TGTGCCAGCAGTTTTAGTCGGGGATTGAACACTGAAGCTTTCTTT.

The V gene is TRBV2, the J gene TRBJ1-4, with 11 positions matching TRBD1. After removal of 6 bases from V and 0 bases from J, the junction contained 12 bases not matched to a gene. CDR1 is SNHLY and CDR2 is FYNNEI in the germline V gene. There are 19 residues in the CDR3. The CDR3 nucleotides are TGTGCCAGCAGCAATACCGGGACAGGGGGGTATTCAACTAATGAAAAACTGTTTTTT. Translation: CASSNTGTGGYSTNEKLFF.

The chain recombines TRBV11-2 with TRBJ2-7; D may be TRBD1 (6 bases). V was pared by 2 bases and J by 4 bases, with 12 bases between. Germline CDR1 and CDR2: SGHAT and FQNNGV. The CDR3 loop spans 14 amino acids. CDR3 nucleotide sequence: TGTGCCAGCAGCTTAACCGGGACATATTACGAGCAGTACTTC. Translating gives CASSLTGTYYEQYF.

The rearrangement joins TRBV4-1 to TRBJ2-7, with D unclear. The CDR3 is 13 amino acids. Germline V gene lookup returns CDR1 MGHRA and CDR2 YSYEKL. V was shortened by 0 bases and J by 2 bases, with 5 bases between the two germline ends. The CDR3 DNA sequence: TGCGCCAGCAGCCAAGAGAACACCTACGAGCAGTACTTC. Translating gives CASSQENTYEQYF.

This chain joins TRBV5-1 and TRBJ1-2; no firm D call. The CDR3 is 14 amino acids. The germline V and J ends were trimmed by 0 bases and 1 base, with 7 bases remaining between them. CDR1 SGHRS and CDR2 YFSETQ come from the germline V gene. CDR3 amino acids: CASSLEFSNYGYTF. In nucleotides, the CDR3 is TGCGCCAGCAGCTTGGAGTTCAGTAACTATGGCTACACCTTC.

This clonotype was found once. V is TRBV18 and J is TRBJ1-2; D gene uncertain. CDR1 is KGHSH and CDR2 is LQKENI in the germline V gene. The CDR3 spans 15 residues. Trimming shortened V by 3 bases and J by 0 bases, and 11 bases separated the two germline ends. The CDR3 loop is CASSPTAEANYGYTF. DNA of the CDR3: TGTGCCAGCTCACCTACAGCCGAAGCTAACTATGGCTACACCTTC.

This clonotype appeared once. The V gene is TRBV13, the J gene TRBJ2-5; D is ambiguous. Germline V CDR1 and CDR2: PRHDT, FYEKMQ (reference sequence). This CDR3 contains 14 residues. V dropped 5 bases and J dropped 3 bases, with 13 bases sitting between them. The CDR3 region is CASSLRVAKETQYF. DNA for the CDR3: TGTGCCAGCAGCCTCCGAGTGGCGAAAGAGACCCAGTACTTC. The full variable domain, with the rest looked up from reference TRBV13 and TRBJ2-5, is AAGVIQSPRHLIKEKRETATLKCYPIPRHDTVYWYQQGPGQDPQFLISFYEKMQSDKGSIPDRFSAQQFSDYHSELNMSSLELGDSALYFCASSLRVAKETQYFGPGTRLLVL.

The CDR3 here is CSAGGTSGGDGYEQYF. The CDR3 region has the DNA TGCAGTGCTGGGGGAACTAGCGGAGGGGATGGCTACGAGCAGTACTTC. This chain uses TRBV20-1 with TRBJ2-7, with 8 nucleotides matching TRBD2. CDR1 and CDR2 (germline): DFQATT, SNEGSKA (reference sequence). The junction had 15 bases not matched to a gene; V was cut back by 5 bases and J by 3 bases. This CDR3 spans 16 amino acids.

The chain joins TRBV11-1 to TRBJ2-5; D is unclear. This CDR3 region has 12 residues. V lost 4 bases to trimming and J lost 2 bases, with 5 bases between them. CDR1 and CDR2 from the germline V gene are SGHAT and FQDESV (reference sequence). In DNA, the CDR3 is TGTGCCAGCAGCTCCACGCAAGAGACCCAGTACTTC. Translating it yields CASSSTQETQYF.

The J gene is TRBJ1-2, the V gene TRBV27; 10 bases are a match to TRBD1. CDR3 length: 15 amino acids. V lost 6 bases to trimming and J lost 3 bases; unmatched junction nucleotides: 7. Germline-derived CDR1 and CDR2 are MNHEY and SMNVEV (reference sequence). In nucleotides, the CDR3 is TGTGCCAGCAGGATATGGACAGGGGGGGACTATGGCTACACCTTC. It encodes CASRIWTGGDYGYTF.

V usage is TRBV9 and J usage is TRBJ2-2; unclear D gene. The CDR3 totals 16 residues. The germline CDR1 and CDR2 sequences are SGDLS and YYNGEE. With 3 bases removed from V and 5 bases from J, the gap between germline ends came to 17 bases. The CDR3 is CASSAETGLWTGELFF. The CDR3 region has the DNA TGTGCCAGCAGCGCCGAAACCGGGCTCTGGACCGGGGAGCTGTTTTTT. Drawing the rest from reference TRBV9 and TRBJ2-2, the complete variable domain is DSGVTQTPKHLITATGQRVTLRCSPRSGDLSVYWYQQSLDQGLQFLIQYYNGEERAKGNILERFSAQQFPDLHSELNLSSLELGDSALYFCASSAETGLWTGELFFGEGSRLTVL.

The sample holds one count of this clonotype. The genes are TRBV9 and TRBJ1-2; TRBD1 matches 9 bases. Germline CDR1 and CDR2: SGDLS and YYNGEE. The V segment lost 3 bases and the J segment 6 bases; nucleotides outside the gene matches: 9. The CDR3 contains 15 residues. CDR3 amino acids: CASSGQEGTGNGYTF. The CDR3 DNA reads TGTGCCAGCAGCGGACAAGAGGGGACAGGGAATGGCTACACCTTC.

V gene TRBV25-1 combines with J gene TRBJ1-3, with 8 bases that match TRBD1. Germline V gene data show CDR1 as MGHDK and CDR2 as SYGVNS. Trimming took 4 bases from V and 0 from J; bases not matched to a gene: 2. This CDR3 is 15 amino acids long. The CDR3 loop reads CASSGQGNSGNTIYF. For the CDR3, the DNA is TGTGCCAGCAGTGGACAGGGGAACTCTGGAAACACCATATATTTT.

The chain links TRBV20-1 to TRBJ2-7; TRBD1 or TRBD2 may be the D gene (5 bases each). CDR3 length: 15 amino acids. Germline values: CDR1 DFQATT, CDR2 SNEGSKA (reference sequence). Deletions cut 3 bases from V and 2 bases from J, with 17 bases between. DNA of the CDR3: TGCAGTGCTAGTATCTCGGGGCGGGCCACCTACGAGCAGTACTTC. It yields the protein CSASISGRATYEQYF.